Shown below are 27 T cell receptor beta chains from a single sample sequenced in a study of siplizumab effects on memory and regulatory T cells. Sequencing was performed with immunoSEQ multiplex PCR; in TCRdb, only in-frame clones are kept and a portion is missing. The sample consists of approximately 50,000 clones, 93% of them appearing once. Sequencing used CD8+ T cells sorted from blood. The receptors derive from a human donor in good health.

The genes are TRBV30 and TRBJ1-1, with D tentatively TRBD1 (6 bases). V was clipped by 1 base and J by 7 bases, with 10 bases between them. There are 12 residues in the CDR3. CDR1 and CDR2 (germline): GTSNPN, SVGIG (reference sequence). The CDR3 nucleotides are TGTGCCTGGAGTGGGGGGCACCTTGAAGCTTTCTTT. As protein: CAWSGGHLEAFF.

CDR3: CASSGRNRAAIYF. The DNA of the CDR3 is TGTGCCAGCAGCGGAAGAAACAGGGCAGCCATATATTTT. The chain joins TRBV27 to TRBJ1-3, with a possible D match to TRBD1 (6 bases). This CDR3 region has 13 residues. V lost 6 bases, J lost 11 bases, and 17 bases lay in between. Germline CDR1 is MNHEY and CDR2 is SMNVEV (reference sequence).

The V gene is TRBV10-3, the J gene TRBJ2-1; no clear D. V was pared by 1 base and J by 9 bases, with 10 bases between. The CDR3 consists of 13 residues. Germline assignment: CDR1 ENHRY and CDR2 SYGVKD. CDR3 in amino acids: CAISELPGAEQFF. The CDR3 DNA follows: TGTGCCATCAGTGAGTTGCCTGGTGCTGAGCAGTTCTTC.

The V gene is TRBV11-2, the J gene TRBJ1-1; D gene uncertain. V dropped 0 bases and J dropped 1 base, with 9 bases sitting between them. This CDR3 region has 15 residues. Germline CDR1 SGHAT, CDR2 FQNNGV. The CDR3 DNA follows: TGTGCCAGCAGCTTAGAGGTTTGGCAGAACACTGAAGCTTTCTTT. Protein sequence: CASSLEVWQNTEAFF.

This chain links TRBV30 with TRBJ2-7; 7 bases are shared with TRBD1. J gave up 3 bases and V 5 bases, and 25 bases lay outside the gene matches. The CDR3 is 19 residues long. Germline V CDR1 and CDR2: GTSNPN, SVGIG (reference sequence). The CDR3 reads CAWCYEHPGTAQRFYEQYF. The CDR3 DNA follows: TGTGCCTGGTGTTATGAACACCCTGGGACAGCCCAGCGATTCTACGAGCAGTACTTC.

The chain has TRBV7-3 and TRBJ2-2; 8 bases agree with TRBD2. The CDR3 spans 17 residues. CDR1 is SGHTA and CDR2 is FQGTGA in the germline V gene. With V trimmed by 6 bases and J by 0 bases, 9 bases remained unmatched. This CDR3 is CASSFKLSGANTGELFF. CDR3 in DNA: TGTGCCAGCAGTTTTAAACTTAGCGGGGCGAACACCGGGGAGCTGTTTTTT.

V usage is TRBV12-5 and J usage is TRBJ1-1; TRBD1 matches 8 bases. The CDR3 is 18 amino acids. Germline V CDR1 and CDR2: LGHNT, FRNRAP. The junction had 14 bases not matched to a gene; V was cut back by 1 base and J by 4 bases. The CDR3 DNA follows: TGTGCTAGTGGTTTGGAAAGGACAGGGTCTGTATCTCGCACTGAAGCTTTCTTT. Encoded protein: CASGLERTGSVSRTEAFF.

A single count supports this clone. The chain joins TRBV19 to TRBJ2-7; no clear D gene. CDR3 length equals 14 residues. Germline-derived CDR1 and CDR2 are LNHDA and SQIVND (reference sequence). Deletions cut 4 bases from V and 1 base from J, with 11 bases between. The CDR3 reads CASSRDLESYEQYF. CDR3 in DNA: TGTGCCAGTAGTAGAGATCTGGAATCCTACGAGCAGTACTTC.

The rearrangement joins TRBV27 to TRBJ1-1, with D unclear. This CDR3 has 12 residues. V lost 6 bases and J lost 13, with 18 bases in between. The germline gives CDR1 MNHEY, CDR2 SMNVEV (reference sequence). In DNA form, the CDR3 reads TGTGCCAGCAGCCGGGGAGGGCCGCCTGGTTTCTTT. It codes for CASSRGGPPGFF.

The rearrangement joins TRBV7-2 to TRBJ2-5; D not resolved. This CDR3 has 13 residues. Germline V CDR1 and CDR2: SGHTA, FQGNSA. Between the trimmed V and J ends, which lost 1 base and 3 bases, there was a span of 6 bases. This chain's CDR3 is CASSLVRKETQYF. The CDR3, as DNA: TGTGCCAGCAGCTTAGTCCGGAAAGAGACCCAGTACTTC.

This clone turned up a few times. This sequence joins TRBV29-1 and TRBJ2-1, with TRBD1 identical over 8 bases. The germline CDR1 and CDR2 sequences are SQVTM and ANQGSEA. V was pared by 0 bases and J by 4 bases, with 8 bases of the junction left unmatched. The CDR3 sequence is 16 residues long. Here the CDR3 DNA reads TGCAGCGTTGAAGAATCAGGGGGCACGGCTTACAATGAGCAGTTCTTC. Translated, it gives CSVEESGGTAYNEQFF.

The chain couples TRBV28 to TRBJ1-5; possibly TRBD1 for D (6 bases). Trimming cost V 5 bases and J 9 bases, with 11 bases left between them. Germline CDR1 reads MDHEN; CDR2 reads SYDVKM. The CDR3 is 12 residues long. CDR3 region: CASSIRRGPQHF. In DNA form, the CDR3 reads TGTGCCAGCAGTATACGCAGGGGGCCCCAGCATTTT.

J is TRBJ1-2 and V is TRBV27, with a possible D match to TRBD1 (5 bases). Per the germline V gene, CDR1 is MNHEY and CDR2 is SMNVEV (reference sequence). The CDR3 has 17 residues. The V and J ends lost 2 bases and 5 bases respectively, with 21 bases between them. This chain's CDR3 is CASSLIPLGGRDYGYTF. Written as DNA, the CDR3 is TGTGCCAGCAGTTTAATCCCGTTGGGGGGAAGAGATTATGGCTACACCTTC.

This rearrangement joins TRBV7-3 to TRBJ2-1; 11 bases map to TRBD2. The V segment lost 4 bases and the J segment 10 bases; nucleotides outside the gene matches: 9. Germline V lookup: CDR1 SGHTA, CDR2 FQGTGA. This CDR3 is 15 amino acids long. The CDR3 DNA reads as TGTGCCAGCAGCTCCACTAGCGGGAGTCGCGGGGAGCAGTTCTTC. This sequence encodes CASSSTSGSRGEQFF.

This clone showed up just a few times. The rearrangement joins TRBV29-1 to TRBJ1-2, with 11 bases fitting TRBD1. J lost 4 bases, V lost 5 bases, and 9 bases had no gene match. The CDR3 spans 15 residues. Germline V CDR1 and CDR2: SQVTM, ANQGSEA. The CDR3: CSVLTGTGGGYGYTF. For the CDR3, the DNA is TGCAGCGTTCTCACCGGGACAGGGGGAGGCTATGGCTACACCTTC.

The V gene is TRBV7-9, the J gene TRBJ2-7; 8 positions match TRBD2. The V and J ends lost 5 bases and 7 bases, in that order; junction bases with no gene match: 7. The CDR3 has 13 amino acids. CDR1 is SEHNR, CDR2 FQNEAQ, per germline (reference sequence). The DNA for the CDR3 is TGTGCCAGCAGCGCAACTAGCGGCAGAGAGCAGTACTTC. Its protein product is CASSATSGREQYF. The full variable domain, in which reference TRBV7-9 and TRBJ2-7 provide the parts outside the CDR3, is DTGVSQNPRHKITKRGQNVTFRCDPISEHNRLYWYRQTLGQGPEFLTYFQNEAQLEKSRLLSDRFSAERPKGSFSTLEIQRTEQGDSAMYLCASSATSGREQYFGPGTRLTVT.

The V call is TRBV11-2, the J call TRBJ2-7; D call uncertain. The CDR3 is 12 residues long. Germline assignment: CDR1 SGHAT and CDR2 FQNNGV. Trimming shortened V by 5 bases and J by 4 bases, and 9 bases separated the two germline ends. CDR3 loop: CASSRVGYEQYF. As DNA, the CDR3 is TGTGCCAGCAGCCGAGTAGGGTACGAGCAGTACTTC.

The chain uses TRBV7-9 and TRBJ2-7; TRBD2 aligns across 7 bases. The germline gives CDR1 SEHNR, CDR2 FQNEAQ (reference sequence). The V segment lost 0 bases and the J segment 4 bases; nucleotides outside the gene matches: 6. The CDR3 length is 15 residues. This CDR3 reads CASSLAAGEVYEQYF. The CDR3 nucleotides read TGTGCCAGCAGCTTAGCGGCGGGAGAGGTGTACGAGCAGTACTTC.

The rearrangement links TRBV6-5 to TRBJ2-7; D remains ambiguous. V was trimmed by 5 bases and J by 3 bases, leaving 5 bases between them. The CDR3 is made up of 11 amino acids. CDR1 is MNHEY and CDR2 is SVGAGI in the germline V gene. The DNA of the CDR3 is TGTGCCAGCAGTGGCCACTACGAGCAGTACTTC. It specifies CASSGHYEQYF.

V gene TRBV25-1 combines with J gene TRBJ2-7; D might be TRBD2 (5 bases). The CDR3 consists of 11 residues. The V gene lost 4 bases and the J gene lost 6 bases, with 7 bases spanning the gap. Germline V gene data show CDR1 as MGHDK and CDR2 as SYGVNS. The CDR3 DNA follows: TGTGCCAGCAGTGGAAGCGGCGAGCAGTACTTC. Translation gives CASSGSGEQYF.

V usage is TRBV28 and J usage is TRBJ1-1; TRBD1 is a possible D gene (5 bases). V was shortened by 6 bases and J by 5 bases, with 13 bases between the two germline ends. This CDR3 comprises 13 residues. Germline V lookup: CDR1 MDHEN, CDR2 SYDVKM. The CDR3 bases are TGTGCCAGCAGGGGGGAGAGTTGGACTGAAGCTTTCTTT. The encoded protein is CASRGESWTEAFF.

This rearrangement joins TRBV9 to TRBJ2-7, with TRBD1 identical over 11 bases. The CDR3 is 14 residues long. The germline V gene encodes CDR1 SGDLS and CDR2 YYNGEE. J gave up 7 bases and V 3 bases, and 6 bases lay outside the gene matches. In DNA form, the CDR3 reads TGTGCCAGCAGCGAGGGGGACAGGGGGTCTGAGCAGTACTTC. Protein sequence: CASSEGDRGSEQYF.

The chain links TRBV7-6 to TRBJ2-2; 10 bases map to TRBD2. The V segment lost 3 bases and the J segment 6 bases; nucleotides outside the gene matches: 4. The CDR3 is 15 residues long. Per the germline V gene, CDR1 is SGHVS and CDR2 is FNYEAQ. This CDR3 reads CASSFGLAGAGELFF. CDR3 nucleotide sequence: TGTGCCAGCAGCTTCGGTCTAGCGGGAGCCGGGGAGCTGTTTTTT.

This chain links TRBV13 with TRBJ2-5; the D gene is possibly TRBD2 (6 bases). The CDR3 has 14 amino acids. Per germline, CDR1 PRHDT and CDR2 FYEKMQ (reference sequence). Trimming pared 6 bases from V and 3 bases from J, leaving 14 bases between. The CDR3 region is CASSPRGTKETQYF. The CDR3 nucleotides read TGTGCCAGCAGTCCCCGGGGGACGAAAGAGACCCAGTACTTC.

V is TRBV5-8 and J is TRBJ2-5, with TRBD1 identical over 11 bases. Germline V CDR1 and CDR2: SGHTS, YDEGEE. The CDR3 extends over 16 amino acids. V dropped 4 bases and J dropped 1; count of bases not matched to a gene: 6. CDR3 protein: CASSPRGQGGQETQYF. The CDR3 nucleotides read TGTGCCAGCAGCCCTAGGGGACAGGGGGGCCAAGAGACCCAGTACTTC.

The V gene is TRBV11-3, the J gene TRBJ1-3; D is undetermined. The CDR3 totals 14 residues. Germline V gene lookup returns CDR1 SGHNT and CDR2 YENEEA. V lost 1 base and J lost 0, with 4 bases in between. CDR3 protein: CASSLAGSGNTIYF. The CDR3 DNA sequence: TGTGCCAGCAGCTTAGCGGGCTCTGGAAACACCATATATTTT.

V and J are TRBV27 and TRBJ2-7; either TRBD1 or TRBD2 may fit D (5 bases each). The ends were cut back, 5 bases at V and 3 bases at J, with 14 bases in the middle. The germline CDR1 and CDR2 sequences are MNHEY and SMNVEV (reference sequence). The CDR3 spans 14 residues. The chain's CDR3 is CASSTPGPYYEQYF. As DNA, the CDR3 is TGTGCCAGCAGTACCCCGGGACCCTACTACGAGCAGTACTTC.